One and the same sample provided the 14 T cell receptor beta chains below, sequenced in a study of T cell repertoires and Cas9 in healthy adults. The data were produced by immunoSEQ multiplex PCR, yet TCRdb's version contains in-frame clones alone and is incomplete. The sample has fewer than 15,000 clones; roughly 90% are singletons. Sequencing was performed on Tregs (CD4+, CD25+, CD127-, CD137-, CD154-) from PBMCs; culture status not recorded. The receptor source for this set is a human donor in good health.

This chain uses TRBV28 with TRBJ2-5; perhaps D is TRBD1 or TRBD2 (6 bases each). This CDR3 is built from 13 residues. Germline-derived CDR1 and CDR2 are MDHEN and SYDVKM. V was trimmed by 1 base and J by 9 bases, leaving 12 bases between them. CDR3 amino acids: CASSLSGAWAQYF. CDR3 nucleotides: TGTGCCAGCAGTTTATCGGGGGCATGGGCCCAGTACTTC.

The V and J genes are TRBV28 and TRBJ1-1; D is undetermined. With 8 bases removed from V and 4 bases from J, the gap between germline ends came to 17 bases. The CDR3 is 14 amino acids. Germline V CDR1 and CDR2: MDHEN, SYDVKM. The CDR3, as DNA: TGTGCCAGCGGGATTCCTCTCGGTCGCACTGAAGCTTTCTTT. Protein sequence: CASGIPLGRTEAFF.

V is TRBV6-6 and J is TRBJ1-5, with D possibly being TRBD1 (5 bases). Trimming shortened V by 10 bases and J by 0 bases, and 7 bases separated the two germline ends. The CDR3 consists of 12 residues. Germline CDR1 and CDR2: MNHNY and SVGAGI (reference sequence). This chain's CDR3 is CATRGSNQPQHF. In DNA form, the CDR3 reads TGTGCCACTAGGGGTAGCAATCAGCCCCAGCATTTT.

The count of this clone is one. The CDR3 sequence is CASSLTPRGASDTQYF. DNA of the CDR3: TGTGCCAGCTCACTCACCCCGCGGGGGGCGTCAGATACGCAGTATTTT. The chain employs TRBV18 and TRBJ2-3, with 8 bases aligning to TRBD2. The CDR3 is 16 amino acids. J gave up 4 bases and V 4 bases, and 10 bases lay outside the gene matches. Germline V gives CDR1 KGHSH, CDR2 LQKENI.

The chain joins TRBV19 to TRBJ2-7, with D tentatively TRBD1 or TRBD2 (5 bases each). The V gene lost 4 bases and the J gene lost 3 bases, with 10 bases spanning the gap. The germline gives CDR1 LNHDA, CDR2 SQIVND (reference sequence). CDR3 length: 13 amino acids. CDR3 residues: CASSTRDGYEQYF. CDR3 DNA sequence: TGTGCCAGTAGTACCCGGGACGGCTACGAGCAGTACTTC.

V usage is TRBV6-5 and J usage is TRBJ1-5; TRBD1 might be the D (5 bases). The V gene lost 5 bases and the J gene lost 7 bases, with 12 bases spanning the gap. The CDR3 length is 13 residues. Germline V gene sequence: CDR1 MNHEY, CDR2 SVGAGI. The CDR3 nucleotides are TGTGCCAGCAGTGAAGGAGGGGTCCAGCCCCAGCATTTT. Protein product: CASSEGGVQPQHF.

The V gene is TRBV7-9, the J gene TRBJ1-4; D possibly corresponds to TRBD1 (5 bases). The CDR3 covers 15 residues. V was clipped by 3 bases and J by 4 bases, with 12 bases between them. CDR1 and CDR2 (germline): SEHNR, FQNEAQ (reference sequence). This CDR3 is CASSFPTAFNEKLFF. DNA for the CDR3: TGTGCCAGCAGCTTCCCGACAGCCTTTAATGAAAAACTGTTTTTT. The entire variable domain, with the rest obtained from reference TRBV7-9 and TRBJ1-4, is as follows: DTGVSQNPRHKITKRGQNVTFRCDPISEHNRLYWYRQTLGQGPEFLTYFQNEAQLEKSRLLSDRFSAERPKGSFSTLEIQRTEQGDSAMYLCASSFPTAFNEKLFFGSGTQLSVL.

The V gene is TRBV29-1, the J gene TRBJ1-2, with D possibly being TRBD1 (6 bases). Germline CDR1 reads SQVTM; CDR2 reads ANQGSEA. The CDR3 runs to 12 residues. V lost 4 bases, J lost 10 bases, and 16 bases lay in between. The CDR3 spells CSVGGTPGDYTF. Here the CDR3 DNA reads TGCAGCGTTGGTGGGACACCGGGCGACTACACCTTC.

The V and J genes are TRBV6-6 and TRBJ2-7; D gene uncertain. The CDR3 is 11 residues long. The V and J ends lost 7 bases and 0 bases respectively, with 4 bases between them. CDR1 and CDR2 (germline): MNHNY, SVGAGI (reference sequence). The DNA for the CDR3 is TGTGCCAGCAAAAACTCCTACGAGCAGTACTTC. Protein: CASKNSYEQYF.

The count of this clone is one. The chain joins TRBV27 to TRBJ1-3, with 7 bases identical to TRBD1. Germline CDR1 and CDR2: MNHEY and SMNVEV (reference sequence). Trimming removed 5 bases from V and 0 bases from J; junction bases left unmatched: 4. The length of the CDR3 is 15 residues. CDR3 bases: TGTGCCAGCAGTCCGGGACAGAGCTCTGGAAACACCATATATTTT. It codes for CASSPGQSSGNTIYF.

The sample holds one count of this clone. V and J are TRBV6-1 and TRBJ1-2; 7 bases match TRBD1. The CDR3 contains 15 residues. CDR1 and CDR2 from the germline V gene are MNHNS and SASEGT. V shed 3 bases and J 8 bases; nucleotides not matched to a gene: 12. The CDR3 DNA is TGTGCCAGCAGTGACTTCCGTAGGGGGCCGCTGGGCTACACCTTC. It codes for CASSDFRRGPLGYTF.

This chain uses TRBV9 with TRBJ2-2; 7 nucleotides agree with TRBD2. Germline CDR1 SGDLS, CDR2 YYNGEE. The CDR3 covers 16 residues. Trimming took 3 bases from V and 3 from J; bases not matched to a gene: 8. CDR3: CASSEPWGGDTGELFF. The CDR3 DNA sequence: TGTGCCAGCAGCGAACCCTGGGGGGGAGACACCGGGGAGCTGTTTTTT.

The CDR3 reads CAISDPPRANTEAFF. The CDR3 region has the DNA TGTGCCATCAGTGACCCTCCGAGGGCGAACACTGAAGCTTTCTTT. The chain uses TRBV10-3 and TRBJ1-1, with no clear D. Germline V gene data show CDR1 as ENHRY and CDR2 as SYGVKD. V was cut by 3 bases and J by 1 base, with 12 bases left in between. The CDR3 contains 15 residues.

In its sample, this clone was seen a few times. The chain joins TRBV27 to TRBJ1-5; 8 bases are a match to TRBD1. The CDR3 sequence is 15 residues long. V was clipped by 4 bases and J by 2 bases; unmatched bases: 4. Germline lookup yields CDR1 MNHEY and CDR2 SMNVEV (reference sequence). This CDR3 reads CASSSAGQGNQPQHF. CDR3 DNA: TGTGCCAGCAGTTCCGCGGGACAGGGCAATCAGCCCCAGCATTTT.